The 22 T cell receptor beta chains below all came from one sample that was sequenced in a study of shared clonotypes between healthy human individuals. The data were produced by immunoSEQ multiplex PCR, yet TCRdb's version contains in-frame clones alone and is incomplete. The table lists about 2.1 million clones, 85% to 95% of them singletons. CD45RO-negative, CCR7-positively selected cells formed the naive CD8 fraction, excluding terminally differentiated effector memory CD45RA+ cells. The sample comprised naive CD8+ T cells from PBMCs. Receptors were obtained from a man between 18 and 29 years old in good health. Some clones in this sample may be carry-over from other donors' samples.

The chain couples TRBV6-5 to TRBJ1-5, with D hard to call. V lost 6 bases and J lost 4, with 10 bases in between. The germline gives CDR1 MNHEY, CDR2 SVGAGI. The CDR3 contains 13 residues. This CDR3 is CASRQKRNQPQHF. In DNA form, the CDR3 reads TGTGCCAGCAGACAAAAGAGGAATCAGCCCCAGCATTTT.

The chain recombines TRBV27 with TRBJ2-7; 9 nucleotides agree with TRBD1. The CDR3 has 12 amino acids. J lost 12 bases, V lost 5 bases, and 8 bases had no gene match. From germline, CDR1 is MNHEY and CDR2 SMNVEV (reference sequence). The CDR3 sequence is CASSTGQGLLYF. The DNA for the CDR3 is TGTGCCAGCAGTACGGGACAGGGATTGCTGTACTTC.

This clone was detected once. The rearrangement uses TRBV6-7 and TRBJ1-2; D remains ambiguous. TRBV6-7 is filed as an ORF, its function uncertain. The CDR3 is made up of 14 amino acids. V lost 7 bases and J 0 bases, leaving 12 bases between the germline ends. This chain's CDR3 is CASIKERSNYGYTF. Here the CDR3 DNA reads TGTGCCAGCATCAAGGAAAGATCTAACTATGGCTACACCTTC.

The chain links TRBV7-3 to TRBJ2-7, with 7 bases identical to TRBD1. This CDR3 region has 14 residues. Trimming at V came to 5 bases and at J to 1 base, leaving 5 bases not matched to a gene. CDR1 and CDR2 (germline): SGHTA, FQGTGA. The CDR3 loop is CASSPTGLSYEQYF. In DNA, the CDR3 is TGTGCCAGCAGCCCGACAGGGTTATCCTACGAGCAGTACTTC.

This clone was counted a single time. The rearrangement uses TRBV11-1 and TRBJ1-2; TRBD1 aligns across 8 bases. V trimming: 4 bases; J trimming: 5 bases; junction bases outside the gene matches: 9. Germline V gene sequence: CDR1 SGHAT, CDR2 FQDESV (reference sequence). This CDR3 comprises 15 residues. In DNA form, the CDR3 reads TGTGCCAGCAGCTCAGACCGGACAGGGCGATATGGCTACACCTTC. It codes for CASSSDRTGRYGYTF.

The CDR3 region has the DNA TGTGCCACCCACCCAGGGGGCGAATATAGCAATCAGCCCCAGCATTTT. Protein: CATHPGGEYSNQPQHF. V usage is TRBV15 and J usage is TRBJ1-5; the match to TRBD1 covers 8 bases. CDR1 is LNHNV, CDR2 YYDKDF, per germline (reference sequence). After removal of 8 bases from V and 0 bases from J, the junction contained 9 bases not matched to a gene. The CDR3 sequence is 16 residues long.

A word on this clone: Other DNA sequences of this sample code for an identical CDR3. The CDR3 DNA reads TGTGCCAGCAGCTCCCGGACGGGGACAGATACGCAGTATTTT. It specifies CASSSRTGTDTQYF. V and J are TRBV7-9 and TRBJ2-3, with D possibly being TRBD2 (5 bases). The CDR3 is 14 amino acids. With 4 bases removed from V and 3 bases from J, the gap between germline ends came to 11 bases. Per germline, CDR1 SEHNR and CDR2 FQNEAQ (reference sequence).

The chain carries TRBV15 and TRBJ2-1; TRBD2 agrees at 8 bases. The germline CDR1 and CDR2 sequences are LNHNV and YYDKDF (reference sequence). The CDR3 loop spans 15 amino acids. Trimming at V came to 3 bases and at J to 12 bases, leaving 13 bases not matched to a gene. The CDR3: CATSSRSGEALGQFF. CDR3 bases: TGTGCCACCAGCAGCCGTAGCGGGGAGGCCTTGGGGCAGTTCTTC.

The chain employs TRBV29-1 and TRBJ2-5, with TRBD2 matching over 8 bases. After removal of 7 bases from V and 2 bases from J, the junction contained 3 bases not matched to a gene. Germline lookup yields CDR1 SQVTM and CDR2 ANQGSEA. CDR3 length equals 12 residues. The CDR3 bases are TGCAGCGGACTAGCGTCTCAAGAGACCCAGTACTTC. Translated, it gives CSGLASQETQYF.

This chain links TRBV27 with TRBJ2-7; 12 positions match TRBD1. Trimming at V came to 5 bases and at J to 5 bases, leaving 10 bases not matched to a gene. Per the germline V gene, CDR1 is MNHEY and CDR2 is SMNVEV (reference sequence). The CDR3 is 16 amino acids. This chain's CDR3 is CASSSLRDRGPDEQYF. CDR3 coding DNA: TGTGCCAGCAGTAGCCTCCGGGACAGGGGGCCGGACGAGCAGTACTTC.

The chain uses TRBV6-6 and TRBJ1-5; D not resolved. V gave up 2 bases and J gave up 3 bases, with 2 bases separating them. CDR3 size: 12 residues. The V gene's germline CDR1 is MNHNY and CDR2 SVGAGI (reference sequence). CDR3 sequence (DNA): TGTGCCAGCAGTTACACCAATCAGCCCCAGCATTTT. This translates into CASSYTNQPQHF.

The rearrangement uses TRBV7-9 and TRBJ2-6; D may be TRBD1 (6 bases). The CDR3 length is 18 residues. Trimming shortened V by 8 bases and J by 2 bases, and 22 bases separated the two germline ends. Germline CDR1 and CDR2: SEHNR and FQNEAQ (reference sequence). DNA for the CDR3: TGTGCCAGCCCTCCGCCCAAACAGGGCTCACCTGGGGCCAACGTCCTGACTTTC. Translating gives CASPPPKQGSPGANVLTF.

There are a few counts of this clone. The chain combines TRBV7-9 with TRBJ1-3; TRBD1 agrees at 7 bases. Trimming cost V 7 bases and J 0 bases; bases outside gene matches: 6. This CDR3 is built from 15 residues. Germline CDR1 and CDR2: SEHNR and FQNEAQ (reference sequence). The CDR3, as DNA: TGTGCCAGCATCAACAGGGGAAGCTCTGGAAACACCATATATTTT. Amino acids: CASINRGSSGNTIYF.

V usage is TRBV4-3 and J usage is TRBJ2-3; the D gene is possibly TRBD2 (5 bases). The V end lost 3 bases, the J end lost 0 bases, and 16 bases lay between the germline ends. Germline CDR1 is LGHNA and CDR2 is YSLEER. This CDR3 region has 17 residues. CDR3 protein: CASSQDLRTRSTDTQYF. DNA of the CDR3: TGCGCCAGCAGCCAGGACTTGAGGACTCGTAGCACAGATACGCAGTATTTT.

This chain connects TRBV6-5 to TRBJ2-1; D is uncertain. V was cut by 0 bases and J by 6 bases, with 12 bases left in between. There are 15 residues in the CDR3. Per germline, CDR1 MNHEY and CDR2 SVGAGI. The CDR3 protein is CASSYSTRTGNEQFF. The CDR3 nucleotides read TGTGCCAGCAGTTACTCTACTCGGACGGGCAATGAGCAGTTCTTC.

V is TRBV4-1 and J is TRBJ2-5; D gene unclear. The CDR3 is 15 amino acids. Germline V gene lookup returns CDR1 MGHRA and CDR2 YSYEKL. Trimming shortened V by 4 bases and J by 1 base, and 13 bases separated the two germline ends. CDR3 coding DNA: TGCGCCAGCAGCCCGGTGGGTGGGATCCAAGAGACCCAGTACTTC. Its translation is CASSPVGGIQETQYF.

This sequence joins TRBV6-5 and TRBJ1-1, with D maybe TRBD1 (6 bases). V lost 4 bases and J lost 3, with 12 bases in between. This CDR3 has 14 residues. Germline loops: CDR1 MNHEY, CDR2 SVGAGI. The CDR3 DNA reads TGTGCCAGCAGTTCCCTGGGGGCGGACACTGAAGCTTTCTTT. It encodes CASSSLGADTEAFF.

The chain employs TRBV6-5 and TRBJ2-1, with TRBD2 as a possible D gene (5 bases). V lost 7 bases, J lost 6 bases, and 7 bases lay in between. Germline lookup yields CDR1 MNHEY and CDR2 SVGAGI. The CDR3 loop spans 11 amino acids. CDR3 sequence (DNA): TGTGCCAGCAACGAGGGCAATGAGCAGTTCTTC. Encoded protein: CASNEGNEQFF.

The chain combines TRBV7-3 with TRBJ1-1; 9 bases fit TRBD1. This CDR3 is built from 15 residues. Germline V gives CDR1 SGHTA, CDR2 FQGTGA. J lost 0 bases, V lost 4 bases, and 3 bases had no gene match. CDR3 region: CASSSTGGVNTEAFF. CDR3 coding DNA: TGTGCCAGCAGCTCCACAGGGGGCGTGAACACTGAAGCTTTCTTT.

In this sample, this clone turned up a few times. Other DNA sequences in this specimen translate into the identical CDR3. Here the CDR3 reads CASSLSGGTEAFF. CDR3 in DNA: TGTGCCAGCAGTTTATCGGGGGGCACTGAAGCTTTCTTT. The rearrangement joins TRBV27 to TRBJ1-1; TRBD1 is a possible D gene (5 bases). Germline assignment: CDR1 MNHEY and CDR2 SMNVEV (reference sequence). V was cut by 0 bases and J by 4 bases, with 6 bases left in between. CDR3 length: 13 residues.

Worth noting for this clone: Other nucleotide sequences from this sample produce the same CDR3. CDR3 residues: CASSLGASYEQYF. CDR3 nucleotide sequence: TGTGCCAGCAGCCTCGGGGCTTCCTACGAGCAGTACTTC. The chain is built from TRBV5-6 and TRBJ2-7; D tentatively reads TRBD1 or TRBD2 (5 bases each). The V gene's germline CDR1 is SGHDT and CDR2 YYEEEE. This CDR3 contains 13 residues. The ends were cut back, 4 bases at V and 1 base at J, with 9 bases in the middle.

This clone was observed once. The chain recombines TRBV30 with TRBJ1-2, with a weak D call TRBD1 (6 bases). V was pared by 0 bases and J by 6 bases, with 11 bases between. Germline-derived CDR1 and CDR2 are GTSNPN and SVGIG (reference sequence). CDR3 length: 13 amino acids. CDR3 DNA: TGTGCCTGGAGTGTAGGGCAGGGGAATGGCTACACCTTC. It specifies CAWSVGQGNGYTF.